This passage covers 21 T cell receptor beta chains from one sample sequenced in a study of shared clonotypes between healthy human individuals. CD45RO-negative CD8 cells positively selected for CCR7 made up the naive population, which excluded terminally differentiated effector memory CD45RA+ cells. Assay: immunoSEQ multiplex PCR; the TCRdb copy retains only in-frame clones and omits some. The table includes more than 2 million clones, approximately 94% detected once. Sequences were obtained from naive CD8+ T cells sorted from blood. These TCRs come from a young man in good health.

J is TRBJ2-4 and V is TRBV27, with a possible D match to TRBD2 (6 bases). CDR3 length equals 15 residues. V was cut by 3 bases and J by 3 bases, with 12 bases left in between. Germline V gene data show CDR1 as MNHEY and CDR2 as SMNVEV (reference sequence). As DNA, the CDR3 is TGTGCCAGCAGTTTCGGGGGTCAGGGCAAAAACATTCAGTACTTC. Its translation is CASSFGGQGKNIQYF.

In this sample, this clone turned up once. CDR3 protein: CASSETRVTYEQYF. CDR3 nucleotides: TGTGCCAGCAGTGAAACCAGGGTTACCTACGAGCAGTACTTC. This chain connects TRBV6-1 to TRBJ2-7, with D maybe TRBD1 (5 bases). The CDR3 runs 14 residues. Germline loops: CDR1 MNHNS, CDR2 SASEGT. V was shortened by 2 bases and J by 2 bases, with 10 bases between the two germline ends.

The gene calls are TRBV5-6 and TRBJ2-5, with D uncertain. This CDR3 is 14 amino acids long. Trimming removed 1 base from V and 2 bases from J, with 9 bases in between. The germline CDR1 and CDR2 sequences are SGHDT and YYEEEE. This CDR3 is CASSLRRPQETQYF. The DNA of the CDR3 is TGTGCCAGCAGCTTGCGGCGTCCACAAGAGACCCAGTACTTC.

The chain combines TRBV28 with TRBJ1-2; tentative D call: TRBD1 (5 bases). CDR1 and CDR2 from the germline V gene are MDHEN and SYDVKM. This CDR3 comprises 14 residues. The ends were cut back, 4 bases at V and 8 bases at J, with 17 bases in the middle. For the CDR3, the DNA is TGTGCCAGCAGTTGGGTGACAGCCTCGGAGGGCTACACCTTC. Translated, it gives CASSWVTASEGYTF.

The V gene is TRBV10-1, the J gene TRBJ2-7; 8 bases match TRBD1. The CDR3 is made up of 14 amino acids. Germline V lookup: CDR1 WNHNN, CDR2 SYGVQD (reference sequence). Trimming took 3 bases from V and 5 from J; bases not matched to a gene: 6. The CDR3 spells CASSDIGQGNEQYF. The CDR3 nucleotides are TGCGCCAGCAGTGATATTGGACAGGGTAACGAGCAGTACTTC.

The rearrangement joins TRBV10-2 to TRBJ2-7; D could derive from TRBD1 or TRBD2 (5 bases each). With 10 bases removed from V and 1 base from J, the gap between germline ends came to 8 bases. Germline CDR1 and CDR2: WSHSY and SAAADI. The CDR3 is 11 residues long. CDR3 sequence (DNA): TGCGCCACCAGGGAGTCCTACGAGCAGTACTTC. It is translated as CATRESYEQYF.

This rearrangement joins TRBV27 to TRBJ2-5; no firm D call. From germline, CDR1 is MNHEY and CDR2 SMNVEV (reference sequence). V lost 7 bases and J lost 5, with 14 bases in between. This CDR3 region has 13 residues. The CDR3 region has the DNA TGTGCCAGCATGGGGTCGGGCATTGAGACCCAGTACTTC. This sequence encodes CASMGSGIETQYF.

The V gene is TRBV18, the J gene TRBJ2-7, with a possible D match to TRBD2 (5 bases). This CDR3 contains 15 residues. The germline gives CDR1 KGHSH, CDR2 LQKENI. V lost 7 bases and J lost 0, with 16 bases in between. The CDR3: CASYPGNDSSYEQYF. CDR3 nucleotide sequence: TGTGCCAGCTACCCGGGGAACGATAGCTCCTACGAGCAGTACTTC.

CDR3 sequence reads: CASSLGGFLTGELFF. CDR3 coding DNA: TGTGCCAGCAGCTTGGGTGGCTTTCTCACCGGGGAGCTGTTTTTT. The chain uses TRBV5-5 and TRBJ2-2; D gene uncertain. The ends were cut back, 0 bases at V and 4 bases at J, with 10 bases in the middle. This CDR3 has 15 amino acids. The germline gives CDR1 SGHKS, CDR2 YYEKEE (reference sequence). Together with reference TRBV5-5 and TRBJ2-2, the CDR3 gives the full variable domain: DAGVTQSPTHLIKTRGQQVTLRCSPISGHKSVSWYQQVLGQGPQFIFQYYEKEERGRGNFPDRFSARQFPNYSSELNVNALLLGDSALYLCASSLGGFLTGELFFGEGSRLTVL.

This chain uses TRBV27 with TRBJ2-2, with 9 nucleotides matching TRBD1. Germline values: CDR1 MNHEY, CDR2 SMNVEV (reference sequence). The CDR3 loop spans 17 amino acids. The ends lost 3 bases at V and 5 bases at J; junction bases unmatched: 10. This CDR3 reads CASSFITGTGITGELFF. The CDR3 DNA reads as TGTGCCAGCAGTTTTATTACCGGGACAGGGATTACCGGGGAGCTGTTTTTT.

The chain carries TRBV19 and TRBJ1-1, with D possibly TRBD1 on 5 matching bases. The V and J ends lost 4 bases and 0 bases respectively, with 12 bases between them. Germline V lookup: CDR1 LNHDA, CDR2 SQIVND (reference sequence). The CDR3 covers 15 residues. Here the CDR3 DNA reads TGTGCCAGTAGTAAGTCAGGGCTCATGAACACTGAAGCTTTCTTT. Translated: CASSKSGLMNTEAFF. The full variable domain, completed using reference TRBV19 and TRBJ1-1, is DGGITQSPKYLFRKEGQNVTLSCEQNLNHDAMYWYRQDPGQGLRLIYYSQIVNDFQKGDIAEGYSVSREKKESFPLTVTSAQKNPTAFYLCASSKSGLMNTEAFFGQGTRLTVV.

The rearrangement uses TRBV5-1 and TRBJ1-6; tentative D call: TRBD1 (5 bases). Germline CDR1 SGHRS, CDR2 YFSETQ. V was shortened by 1 base and J by 5 bases, with 10 bases between the two germline ends. The CDR3 runs to 15 residues. CDR3 sequence: CASSLQQTDNSPLHF. The CDR3, as DNA: TGCGCCAGCAGCTTGCAACAGACAGATAATTCACCCCTCCACTTT.

In nucleotides, the CDR3 is TGCGCCAGCAGCCAAGGCTGGGGTCAAGAGACCCAGTACTTC. It encodes CASSQGWGQETQYF. The rearrangement uses TRBV4-1 and TRBJ2-5; D not certain. V lost 1 base and J lost 2, with 8 bases in between. Germline CDR1 and CDR2: MGHRA and YSYEKL. The CDR3 has 14 residues.

The J gene is TRBJ2-1, the V gene TRBV12-5, with TRBD2 identical over 8 bases. CDR1 LGHNT and CDR2 FRNRAP come from the germline V gene. Germline trimming cut 2 bases from V and 5 bases from J; bases unmatched to any gene: 8. CDR3 size: 16 residues. The CDR3 region is CASGLKLAGPDNEQFF. For the CDR3, the DNA is TGTGCTAGTGGTTTGAAGTTAGCGGGGCCCGACAATGAGCAGTTCTTC.

Comment on this clone: Other DNA sequences in this sample translate to the same CDR3. V is TRBV2 and J is TRBJ2-2, with D hard to call. The CDR3 has 12 residues. Trimming took off 3 bases at V and 5 bases at J, with 4 bases between the two ends. Germline assignment: CDR1 SNHLY and CDR2 FYNNEI. CDR3 amino acids: CASSEGTGELFF. DNA of the CDR3: TGTGCCAGCAGTGAGGGGACCGGGGAGCTGTTTTTT.

This clone has just one count. CDR3 region: CASSAGTQETQYF. CDR3 bases: TGTGCCAGCAGCGCAGGGACTCAAGAGACCCAGTACTTC. The gene calls are TRBV9 and TRBJ2-5, with a possible D match to TRBD2 (6 bases). V was trimmed by 3 bases and J by 2 bases, leaving 8 bases between them. The CDR3 consists of 13 residues. Germline CDR1 and CDR2: SGDLS and YYNGEE.

The chain couples TRBV2 to TRBJ1-3; D remains ambiguous. Trimming left V 8 bases short and J 4 bases short, with 12 bases between. This CDR3 region has 13 residues. CDR1 is SNHLY and CDR2 is FYNNEI in the germline V gene. CDR3 sequence (DNA): TGTGCCAGCGAGGGATCGCCCGGAAACACCATATATTTT. This gives the protein CASEGSPGNTIYF.

The chain combines TRBV29-1 with TRBJ2-7; 7 nucleotides match TRBD1. V shed 0 bases and J 3 bases; nucleotides not matched to a gene: 8. The germline CDR1 and CDR2 sequences are SQVTM and ANQGSEA. CDR3 size: 15 residues. CDR3 sequence reads: CSVEDLEGAVYEQYF. CDR3 DNA: TGCAGCGTTGAAGATCTTGAGGGGGCAGTCTACGAGCAGTACTTC.

The rearrangement joins TRBV14 to TRBJ1-6, with D unclear. This CDR3 spans 19 amino acids. V was clipped by 0 bases and J by 0 bases, with 15 bases between them. Germline lookup yields CDR1 SGHDN and CDR2 FVKESK. The CDR3 nucleotides are TGTGCCAGCAGCCAAGATCCCGTTTGGGCCAGCTCCTATAATTCACCCCTCCACTTT. It is translated as CASSQDPVWASSYNSPLHF.

The V and J genes are TRBV4-2 and TRBJ2-7; 8 nucleotides line up with TRBD2. Germline CDR1 and CDR2: LGHNA and YNFKEQ. The CDR3 has 15 amino acids. J lost 3 bases, V lost 0 bases, and 4 bases had no gene match. The chain's CDR3 is CASSQDPGTSYEQYF. The DNA of the CDR3 is TGTGCCAGCAGCCAAGATCCAGGGACTAGCTACGAGCAGTACTTC.

The chain joins TRBV11-2 to TRBJ1-4; TRBD1 matches 9 bases. V was pared by 1 base and J by 3 bases, with 9 bases of the junction left unmatched. Germline CDR1 and CDR2: SGHAT and FQNNGV. This CDR3 spans 18 amino acids. DNA for the CDR3: TGTGCCAGCAGCTTAGGTCCCGGGACAGGGCCTCCTAATGAAAAACTGTTTTTT. Amino acids: CASSLGPGTGPPNEKLFF.